The 18 T cell receptor beta chains given below trace back to one sample, sequenced in a study of spatial heterogeneity in lung cancer. Whole-study findings and limits: Tumor mutation counts were tracked by expanded intratumoral alpha and beta TCR counts.

Via MiXCR, TCRdb re-called the 5' RACE reads, giving one row per CDR3 protein. The sample consists of around 95,000 distinct CDR3 sequences, roughly 4.5% of them appearing once. Time point of the sample: sample taken at primary tumor resection. These TCRs' antigens remain unknown. The sample in question was lung tumor tissue, obtained at surgery. Every receptor here comes from a male donor with early-stage non-small cell lung cancer.

There are many counts of this clonotype. The chain uses TRBV5-1 and TRBJ2-3; 9 nucleotides line up with TRBD1. The CDR3 totals 16 residues. Germline V gene sequence: CDR1 SGHRS, CDR2 YFSETQ. V shed 4 bases and J 0 bases; nucleotides not matched to a gene: 6. CDR3: CASSRDRETSTDTQYF. The CDR3 region has the DNA TGCGCCAGCAGCCGGGACAGGGAAACTAGCACAGATACGCAGTATTTT.

The chain carries TRBV6-5 and TRBJ2-6; D might be TRBD1 (6 bases). CDR1 is MNHEY and CDR2 is SVGAGI in the germline V gene. The CDR3 loop spans 16 amino acids. Deletions cut 2 bases from V and 2 bases from J, with 10 bases between. Written as DNA, the CDR3 is TGTGCCAGCAGTTACGCCGAGGGGGCTGGGGCCAACGTCCTGACTTTC. The encoded protein is CASSYAEGAGANVLTF.

In its sample, this clonotype was seen many times. The genes are TRBV7-9 and TRBJ2-1, with TRBD2 matching 11 bases. The CDR3 is 16 amino acids. J gave up 8 bases and V 2 bases, and 8 bases lay outside the gene matches. Germline V gene sequence: CDR1 SEHNR, CDR2 FQNEAQ (reference sequence). CDR3 DNA sequence: TGTGCCAGCAGCTTACTAGCGGGAGGTTGGTCCGATGAGCAGTTCTTC. Translating it yields CASSLLAGGWSDEQFF.

This clonotype has at least ten counts. The chain is built from TRBV28 and TRBJ2-3, with TRBD1 as a possible D gene (6 bases). Germline CDR1 and CDR2: MDHEN and SYDVKM. The CDR3 covers 13 residues. V was pared by 6 bases and J by 3 bases, with 10 bases between. CDR3 protein: CASRVGGTDTQYF. In nucleotides, the CDR3 is TGTGCCAGCAGGGTAGGGGGAACAGATACGCAGTATTTT.

This clonotype was detected many times. The chain is built from TRBV5-1 and TRBJ1-6; D is undetermined. Trimming cost V 0 bases and J 11 bases, with 12 bases left between them. Germline CDR1 is SGHRS and CDR2 is YFSETQ. The CDR3 runs to 14 residues. DNA for the CDR3: TGCGCCAGCAGCTTGGATGAGGGATTGGCACCCCTCCACTTT. Amino acids: CASSLDEGLAPLHF.

This clonotype appeared many times. V and J are TRBV29-1 and TRBJ1-2; 8 bases are shared with TRBD1. With 4 bases clipped from V and 1 base from J, the junction kept 5 bases outside the gene matches. The CDR3 runs to 14 residues. Germline V CDR1 and CDR2: SQVTM, ANQGSEA. The CDR3, as DNA: TGCAGCGTTGCCGGACAGGGTGTTAACTATGGCTACACCTTC. It translates to CSVAGQGVNYGYTF.

This clonotype was seen at least ten times. The V call is TRBV4-2, the J call TRBJ2-7, with D unclear. V was pared by 0 bases and J by 5 bases, with 11 bases between. CDR1 LGHNA and CDR2 YNFKEQ come from the germline V gene. This CDR3 spans 14 amino acids. CDR3 nucleotides: TGTGCCAGCAGCCAAGAGTTCCCGGAAAACGAGCAGTACTTC. Protein product: CASSQEFPENEQYF.

This clonotype was seen many times. The chain uses TRBV15 and TRBJ1-1; D is unresolved. CDR1 is LNHNV and CDR2 is YYDKDF in the germline V gene (reference sequence). The ends were cut back, 0 bases at V and 1 base at J, with 12 bases in the middle. This CDR3 comprises 16 residues. CDR3 residues: CATSRDGGFANTEAFF. The CDR3 nucleotides read TGTGCCACCAGCAGAGATGGAGGGTTCGCGAACACTGAAGCTTTCTTT.

The sample holds a few counts of this clonotype. The genes are TRBV20-1 and TRBJ2-7; tentatively, D is TRBD2 (6 bases). The CDR3 is 14 amino acids. Per germline, CDR1 DFQATT and CDR2 SNEGSKA (reference sequence). V dropped 6 bases and J dropped 0 bases, with 15 bases sitting between them. In DNA, the CDR3 is TGCAGTGCCTCGAGGAGGGGTCTCTCCTACGAGCAGTACTTC. Encoded protein: CSASRRGLSYEQYF.

Many counts were recorded for this clonotype. V and J are TRBV2 and TRBJ2-2; 14 nucleotides line up with TRBD2. This CDR3 region has 17 residues. V was clipped by 6 bases and J by 5 bases; unmatched bases: 8. The germline gives CDR1 SNHLY, CDR2 FYNNEI. For the CDR3, the DNA is TGTGCCAGCAGACCGGGACTAGCGGGAGTAGGTACCGGGGAGCTGTTTTTT. This codes for CASRPGLAGVGTGELFF.

This clonotype was seen at least ten times. The gene calls are TRBV28 and TRBJ1-1; D might be TRBD1 (6 bases). Trimming stripped 7 bases from V and 3 bases from J, with 12 bases between. CDR3 length: 13 amino acids. Germline assignment: CDR1 MDHEN and CDR2 SYDVKM. The CDR3 sequence: CASNGQSDTEAFF. In DNA form, the CDR3 reads TGTGCCAGCAATGGACAGTCGGACACTGAAGCTTTCTTT.

This clonotype was seen at least ten times. V and J are TRBV20-1 and TRBJ2-7; D might be TRBD2 (5 bases). Germline CDR1 is DFQATT and CDR2 is SNEGSKA (reference sequence). V gave up 0 bases and J gave up 6 bases, with 21 bases separating them. The CDR3 has 16 amino acids. The CDR3 nucleotides are TGCAGTGCTAGAGAGACCTCCGCGGGTTTCCTCTCCGAGCAGTACTTC. This translates into CSARETSAGFLSEQYF.

This clonotype was recorded many times. The chain is built from TRBV3-1 and TRBJ2-1; D gene ambiguous. CDR3 length: 13 residues. Looked up from germline, CDR1 is LGHDT and CDR2 is YNNKEL (reference sequence). Trimming cost V 0 bases and J 5 bases, with 5 bases left between them. The CDR3 DNA reads TGTGCCAGCAGCCAAGATCCCCACAATGAGCAGTTCTTC. It is translated as CASSQDPHNEQFF.

This clonotype was seen at least ten times. V and J are TRBV29-1 and TRBJ2-1; no reliable D call. The CDR3 spans 13 residues. Trimming left V 4 bases short and J 10 bases short, with 17 bases between. Germline V gene sequence: CDR1 SQVTM, CDR2 ANQGSEA. The CDR3 coding sequence is TGCAGCGTTGTTGGGGTGGTGTTAGGAGAGCAGTTCTTC. Translating gives CSVVGVVLGEQFF.

Ten or more counts support this clonotype. This chain links TRBV21-1 with TRBJ1-1. TRBV21-1 represents a pseudogene. This CDR3 has 16 amino acids. The CDR3 sequence is CASSPGWQMMNTEAFF. In DNA form, the CDR3 reads TGTGCCAGCAGCCCGGGATGGCAGATGATGAACACTGAAGCTTTCTTT.

To note about this clonotype: This may arise from a read error, as a much more abundant clone is one base away. The rearrangement joins TRBV7-2 to TRBJ1-5; D is possibly TRBD1 (6 bases). Germline CDR1 and CDR2: SGHTA and FQGNSA. This CDR3 comprises 16 residues. For the CDR3, the DNA is TGTGCCAGCAGCTTAGACTCAGGGGTTAGCAATCAGCCCGAGCATTTT. It yields the protein CASSLDSGVSNQPEHF. The full variable domain, its missing parts supplied by reference TRBV7-2 and TRBJ1-5, is GAGVSQSPSNKVTEKGKDVELRCDPISGHTALYWYRQSLGQGLEFLIYFQGNSAPDKSGLPSDRFSAERTGGSVSTLTIQRTQQEDSAVYLCASSLDSGVSNQPEHFGDGTRLSIL.

Notes on this clonotype: This may arise from a read error, as a much more abundant clone is one base away. The chain is built from TRBV21-1 and TRBJ1-1. TRBV21-1 is a known pseudogene. The CDR3 loop spans 14 amino acids. The CDR3: CANSQGRGRAEAFF. For the CDR3, the DNA is TGTGCCAACAGCCAGGGGAGGGGAAGGGCTGAAGCTTTCTTT.

Here the CDR3 DNA reads TGTGCCAGCAGCAGGGGAGGTGGGGCCAACGTCCTGACTTTC. It codes for CASSRGGGANVLTF. The chain joins TRBV28 to TRBJ2-6, with D possibly called TRBD1 or TRBD2 (6 bases each). CDR3 length equals 14 residues. The V gene's germline CDR1 is MDHEN and CDR2 SYDVKM. V was cut by 6 bases and J by 3 bases, with 9 bases left in between.